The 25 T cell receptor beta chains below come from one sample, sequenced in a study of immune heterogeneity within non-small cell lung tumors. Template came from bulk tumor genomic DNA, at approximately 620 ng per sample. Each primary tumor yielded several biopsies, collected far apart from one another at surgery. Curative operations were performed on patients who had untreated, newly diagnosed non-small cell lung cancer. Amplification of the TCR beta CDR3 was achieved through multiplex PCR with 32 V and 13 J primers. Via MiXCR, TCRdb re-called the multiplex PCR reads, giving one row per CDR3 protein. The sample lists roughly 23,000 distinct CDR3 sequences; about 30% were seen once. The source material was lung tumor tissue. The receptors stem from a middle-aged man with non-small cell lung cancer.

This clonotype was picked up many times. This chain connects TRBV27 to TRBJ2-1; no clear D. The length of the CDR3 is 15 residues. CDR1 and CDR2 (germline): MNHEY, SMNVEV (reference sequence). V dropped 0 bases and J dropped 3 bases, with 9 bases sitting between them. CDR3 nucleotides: TGTGCCAGCAGTTTATCGAACACTTACTACAATGAGCAGTTCTTC. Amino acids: CASSLSNTYYNEQFF.

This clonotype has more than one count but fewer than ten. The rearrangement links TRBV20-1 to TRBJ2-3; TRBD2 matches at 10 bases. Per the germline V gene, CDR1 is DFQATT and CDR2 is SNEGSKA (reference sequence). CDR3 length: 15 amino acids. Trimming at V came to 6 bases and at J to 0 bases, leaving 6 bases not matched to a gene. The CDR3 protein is CSAPSGSGSTDTQYF. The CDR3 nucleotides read TGCAGTGCCCCTAGCGGGAGTGGGAGCACAGATACGCAGTATTTT.

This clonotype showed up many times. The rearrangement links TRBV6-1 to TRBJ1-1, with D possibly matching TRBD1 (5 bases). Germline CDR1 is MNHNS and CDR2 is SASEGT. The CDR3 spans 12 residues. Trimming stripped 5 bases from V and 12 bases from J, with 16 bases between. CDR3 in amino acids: CASSSQGRVTFF. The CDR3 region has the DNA TGTGCCAGCAGTTCCCAGGGCAGGGTAACTTTCTTT.

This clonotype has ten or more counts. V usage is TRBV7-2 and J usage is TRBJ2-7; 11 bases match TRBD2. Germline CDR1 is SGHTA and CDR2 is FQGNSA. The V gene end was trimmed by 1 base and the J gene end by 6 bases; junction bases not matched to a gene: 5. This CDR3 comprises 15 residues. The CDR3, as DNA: TGTGCCAGCAGCTTAGATAGCGGGAGGGCCTCCGAGCAGTACTTC. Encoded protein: CASSLDSGRASEQYF.

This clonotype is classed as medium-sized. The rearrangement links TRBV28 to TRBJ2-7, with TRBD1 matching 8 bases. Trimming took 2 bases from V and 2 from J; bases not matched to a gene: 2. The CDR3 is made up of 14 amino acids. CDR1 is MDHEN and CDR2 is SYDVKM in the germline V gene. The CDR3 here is CASSLDRGAYEQYF. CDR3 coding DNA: TGTGCCAGCAGTTTAGACAGGGGCGCCTACGAGCAGTACTTC.

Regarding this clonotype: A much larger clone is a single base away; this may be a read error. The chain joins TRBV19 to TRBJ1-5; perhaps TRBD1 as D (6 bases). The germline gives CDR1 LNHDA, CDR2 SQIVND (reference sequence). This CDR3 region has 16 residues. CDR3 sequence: CASSILRGGTDQPKHF. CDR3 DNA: TGTGCCAGTAGTATCTTACGAGGGGGGACTGATCAGCCCAAGCATTTT.

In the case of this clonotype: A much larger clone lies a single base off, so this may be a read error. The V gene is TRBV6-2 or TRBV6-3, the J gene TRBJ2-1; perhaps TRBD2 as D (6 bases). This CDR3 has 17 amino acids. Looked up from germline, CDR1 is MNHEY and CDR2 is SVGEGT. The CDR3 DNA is TGTGCCATCAGTTACTCCCTGCCCCAGGGACTTTACAATGAGCAGTTCTTC. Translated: CAISYSLPQGLYNEQFF.

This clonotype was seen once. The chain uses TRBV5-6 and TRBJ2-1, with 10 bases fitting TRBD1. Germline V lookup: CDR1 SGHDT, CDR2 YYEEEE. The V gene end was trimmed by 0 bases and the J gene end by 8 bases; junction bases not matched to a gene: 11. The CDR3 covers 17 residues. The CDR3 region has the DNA TGTGCCAGCAGCTTGGAAGGGACAGGGGATTGGATTTATGAGCAGTTCTTC. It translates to CASSLEGTGDWIYEQFF.

CDR3 in amino acids: CASSQQWNQPQHF. The CDR3 DNA reads TGTGCCAGCAGCCAACAGTGGAATCAGCCCCAGCATTTT. The chain combines TRBV4-2 with TRBJ1-5; D call uncertain. The CDR3 is made up of 13 amino acids. Trimming removed 2 bases at V and 4 bases at J, with 6 bases between. Germline-derived CDR1 and CDR2 are LGHNA and YNFKEQ.

CDR3 DNA: TGTGCCAGCAGCTTGGAGCAGGGATGGGGCTACACCTTC. Translation: CASSLEQGWGYTF. The V gene is TRBV5-4, the J gene TRBJ1-2, with TRBD1 as a possible D gene (5 bases). Trimming removed 0 bases at V and 8 bases at J, with 11 bases between. CDR3 length equals 13 residues. Germline V gene data show CDR1 as SGHNT and CDR2 as YYREEE (reference sequence).

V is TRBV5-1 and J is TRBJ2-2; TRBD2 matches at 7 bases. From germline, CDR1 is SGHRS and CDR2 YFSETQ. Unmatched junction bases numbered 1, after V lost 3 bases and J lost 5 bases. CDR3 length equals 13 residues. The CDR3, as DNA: TGCGCCAGCAGCTGGGGGGGTACCGGGGAGCTGTTTTTT. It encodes CASSWGGTGELFF.

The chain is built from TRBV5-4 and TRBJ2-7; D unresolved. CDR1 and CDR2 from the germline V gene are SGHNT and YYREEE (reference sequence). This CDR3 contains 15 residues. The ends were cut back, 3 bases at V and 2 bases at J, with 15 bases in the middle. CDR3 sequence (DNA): TGTGCCAGCAGCTCGGGCCCCGTATTCACCTACGAGCAGTACTTC. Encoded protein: CASSSGPVFTYEQYF.

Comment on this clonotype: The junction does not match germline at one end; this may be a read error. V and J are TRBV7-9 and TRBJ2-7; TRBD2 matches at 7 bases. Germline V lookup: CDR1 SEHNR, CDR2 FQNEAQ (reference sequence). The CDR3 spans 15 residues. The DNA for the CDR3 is TGTGCCAGCAGCTTAGCGGGCGGGAGTACCTACGAGCAGTGCTTC. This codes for CASSLAGGSTYEQCF.

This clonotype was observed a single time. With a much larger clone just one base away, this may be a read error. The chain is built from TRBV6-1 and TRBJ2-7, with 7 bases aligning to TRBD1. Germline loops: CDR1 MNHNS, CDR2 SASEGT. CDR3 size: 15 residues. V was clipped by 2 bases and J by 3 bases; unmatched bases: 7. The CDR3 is CASSESYRDSYEQYF. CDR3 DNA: TGTGCCAGCAGTGAAAGCTACCGGGACAGCTACGAGCAGTACTTC.

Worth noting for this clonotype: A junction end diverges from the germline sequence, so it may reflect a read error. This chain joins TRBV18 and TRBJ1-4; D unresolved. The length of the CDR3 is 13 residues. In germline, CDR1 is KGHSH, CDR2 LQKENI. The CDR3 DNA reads TGTGCCAGCTCAGGCCCGGACCGTGAAAAACTGTTGTTT. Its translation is CASSGPDREKLLF.

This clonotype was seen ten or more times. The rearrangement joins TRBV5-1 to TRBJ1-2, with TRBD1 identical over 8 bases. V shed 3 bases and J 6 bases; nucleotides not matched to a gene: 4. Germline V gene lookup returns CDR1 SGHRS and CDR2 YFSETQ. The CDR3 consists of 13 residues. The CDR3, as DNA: TGCGCCAGCAGCTCCCGGACAGGGAATGGCTACACCTTC. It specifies CASSSRTGNGYTF. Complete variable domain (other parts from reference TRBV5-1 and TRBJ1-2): KAGVTQTPRYLIKTRGQQVTLSCSPISGHRSVSWYQQTPGQGLQFLFEYFSETQRNKGNFPGRFSGRQFSNSRSEMNVSTLELGDSALYLCASSSRTGNGYTFGSGTRLTVV.

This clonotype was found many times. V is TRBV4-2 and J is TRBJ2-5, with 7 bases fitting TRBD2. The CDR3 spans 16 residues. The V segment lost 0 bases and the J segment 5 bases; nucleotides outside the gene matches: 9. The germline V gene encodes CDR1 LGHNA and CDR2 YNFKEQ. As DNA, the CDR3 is TGTGCCAGCAGCCAAGAATTCGCTAGCGGTGGGGAGACCCAGTACTTC. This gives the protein CASSQEFASGGETQYF.

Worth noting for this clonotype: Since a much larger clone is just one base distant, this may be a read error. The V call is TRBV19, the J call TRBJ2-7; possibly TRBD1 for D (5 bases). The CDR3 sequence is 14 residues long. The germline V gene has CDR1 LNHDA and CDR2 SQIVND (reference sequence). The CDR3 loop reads CTSREDRDNYEQYF. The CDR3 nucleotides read TGTACCAGTAGAGAAGACAGAGATAACTACGAGCAGTACTTC.

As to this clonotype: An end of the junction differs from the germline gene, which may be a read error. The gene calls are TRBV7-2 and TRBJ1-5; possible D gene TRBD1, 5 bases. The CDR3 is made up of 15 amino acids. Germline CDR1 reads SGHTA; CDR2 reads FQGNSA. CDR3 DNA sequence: TGTGCCAGCATCTTAGCTAGGGGCCCCAATCAGCCCCAGCATTTT. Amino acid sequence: CASILARGPNQPQHF. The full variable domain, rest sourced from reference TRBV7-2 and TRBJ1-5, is GAGVSQSPSNKVTEKGKDVELRCDPISGHTALYWYRQSLGQGLEFLIYFQGNSAPDKSGLPSDRFSAERTGGSVSTLTIQRTQQEDSAVYLCASILARGPNQPQHFGDGTRLSIL.

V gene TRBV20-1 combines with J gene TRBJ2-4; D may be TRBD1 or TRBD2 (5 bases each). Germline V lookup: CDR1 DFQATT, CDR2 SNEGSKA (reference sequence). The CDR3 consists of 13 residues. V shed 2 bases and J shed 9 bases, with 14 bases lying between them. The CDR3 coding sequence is TGCAGTGCTAGATATCCGGGACGAGGCATTCAGTACTTC. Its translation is CSARYPGRGIQYF.

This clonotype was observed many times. The CDR3 region has the DNA TGTGCCACCAGCAGAGAGGGCTACGAGCAGTACTTC. This translates into CATSREGYEQYF. This chain joins TRBV15 and TRBJ2-7; D is uncertain. This CDR3 spans 12 amino acids. Trimming cost V 0 bases and J 3 bases, with 3 bases left between them. Germline V gives CDR1 LNHNV, CDR2 YYDKDF (reference sequence).

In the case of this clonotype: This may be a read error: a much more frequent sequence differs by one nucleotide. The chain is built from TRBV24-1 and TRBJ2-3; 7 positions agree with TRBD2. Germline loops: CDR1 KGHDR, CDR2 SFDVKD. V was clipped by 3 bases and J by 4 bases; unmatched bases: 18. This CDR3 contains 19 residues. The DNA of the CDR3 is TGTGCCACCAGTGATGGGACCTCCCTAGCGGAGAGGGGCCCAGATACGCAGTATTTT. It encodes CATSDGTSLAERGPDTQYF.

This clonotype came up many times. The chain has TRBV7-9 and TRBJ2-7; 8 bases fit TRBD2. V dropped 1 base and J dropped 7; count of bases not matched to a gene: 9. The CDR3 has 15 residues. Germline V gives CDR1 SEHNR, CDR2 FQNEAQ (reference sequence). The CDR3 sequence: CASSLGAGAGSEQYF. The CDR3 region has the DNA TGTGCCAGCAGCTTAGGAGCGGGGGCTGGGAGTGAGCAGTACTTC. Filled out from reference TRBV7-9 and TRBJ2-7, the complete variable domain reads DTGVSQNPRHKITKRGQNVTFRCDPISEHNRLYWYRQTLGQGPEFLTYFQNEAQLEKSRLLSDRFSAERPKGSFSTLEIQRTEQGDSAMYLCASSLGAGAGSEQYFGPGTRLTVT.

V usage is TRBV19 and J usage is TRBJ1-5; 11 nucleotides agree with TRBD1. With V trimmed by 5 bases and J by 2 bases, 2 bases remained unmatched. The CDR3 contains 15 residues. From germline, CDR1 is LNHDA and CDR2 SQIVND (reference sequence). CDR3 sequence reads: CASSGTGGGNQPQHF. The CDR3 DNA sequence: TGTGCCAGTAGTGGGACAGGGGGAGGCAATCAGCCCCAGCATTTT.

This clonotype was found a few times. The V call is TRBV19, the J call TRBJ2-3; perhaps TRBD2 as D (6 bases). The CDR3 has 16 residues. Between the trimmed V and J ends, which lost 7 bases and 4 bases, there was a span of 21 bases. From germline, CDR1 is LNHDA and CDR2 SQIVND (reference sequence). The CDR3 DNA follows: TGTGCCAGTACCCTCGGGTGGCGGCCTAGCGCAGATACGCAGTATTTT. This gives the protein CASTLGWRPSADTQYF. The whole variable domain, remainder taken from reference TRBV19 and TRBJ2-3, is DGGITQSPKYLFRKEGQNVTLSCEQNLNHDAMYWYRQDPGQGLRLIYYSQIVNDFQKGDIAEGYSVSREKKESFPLTVTSAQKNPTAFYLCASTLGWRPSADTQYFGPGTRLTVL.